These T cell receptor beta chains were read from a single sample in a study of blood T cell repertoires in COVID-19. Profiling relied on immunoSEQ multiplex PCR, and the TCRdb table lists in-frame clones only, not all of them. The top ten hold 5% to 8% of the sample, which has some 120,000 clones, 85% seen once. Sequences were obtained from peripheral blood. These receptors were taken from a man older than 75 with active or convalescent COVID-19. Each CDR3 is given without its conserved first and last residue. D genes are given only for firm matches.

>TRBD2|TRBV7-7|TRBJ2-1
ASSSLTSGTNEQF
>TRBD1|TRBV5-1|TRBJ2-4
ASTVQGARGNIQY
>NA|TRBV5-6|TRBJ1-2
ASSLGPPEQGGYT
>TRBD1|TRBV18|TRBJ1-2
ASYEGGAQGYT
>TRBD2|TRBV27|TRBJ2-3
ASSSPSGRVTDTQY
>NA|TRBV5-1|TRBJ1-1
ASSPIGLGGAAEAF
>NA|TRBV11-3|TRBJ2-5
ASSPQGRQETQY
>TRBD1|TRBV28|TRBJ2-1
ASSLRQGIPYNEQF
>TRBD1|TRBV11-2|TRBJ2-2
ASSVWTGGASTGELF
>TRBD2|TRBV2|TRBJ2-1
ASSEGRLAGAYNEQF
>NA|TRBV4-3|TRBJ2-5
ASSQDTSRETQY
>NA|TRBV9|TRBJ2-3
ASSVGPRGDFTDTQY
>NA|TRBV7-2|TRBJ2-3
ASSQGLPGADTQY
>NA|TRBV6-2/TRBV6-3|TRBJ2-3
ASSYSRLVSTDTQY
>NA|TRBV19|TRBJ2-3
ASSRGGGTDTQY
>NA|TRBV28|TRBJ2-7
ASSLGGTYEQY
>TRBD1|TRBV5-1|TRBJ1-4
ASSLGGRGDEKLF
>NA|TRBV3-1/TRBV3-2|TRBJ1-1
ASSQDQGYGGNTEAF
>TRBD2|TRBV5-1|TRBJ2-3
ASSSGTSGRPDTQY
>NA|TRBV6-5|TRBJ2-2
ASRRQTNTGELF
>NA|TRBV2|TRBJ1-6
ASARGGGSDNSPLH
>NA|TRBV6-2/TRBV6-3|TRBJ2-7
ASSHGLQIARSYEQY
>NA|TRBV28|TRBJ1-1
ASSQPLAGVNTEAF
>TRBD2|TRBV7-3|TRBJ2-3
ASSILAGDTDTQY
>TRBD2|TRBV20-1|TRBJ2-7
SASPPGLSSGSYEQY
>NA|TRBV27|TRBJ2-2
ASSFRLANTGELF
>NA|TRBV11-2|TRBJ1-2
ASSRGGDGYT
>TRBD1|TRBV7-2|TRBJ2-1
ASSLQGADEQF
>NA|TRBV6-5|TRBJ2-3
ASSYGGEGADTQY
>NA|TRBV3-1/TRBV3-2|TRBJ1-5
ASSQAGSNQPQH
>TRBD2|TRBV15|TRBJ2-1
ATSREATSGSGNEQF
>TRBD1|TRBV28|TRBJ1-5
ASSEGGAGQGFNQPQH
>NA|TRBV28|TRBJ2-7
ASSSDKLPYREQY
>NA|TRBV14|TRBJ2-2
ASSQDGSGRTGELF
>NA|TRBV6-6|TRBJ1-6
ASSLQGMDSPLH
>TRBD1|TRBV7-2|TRBJ2-7
ASSLASRGHYEQY
>TRBD1|TRBV5-1|TRBJ1-2
ASSPGQGAYGYT